These T cell receptor beta chains were read from a single sample in a study of cytomegalovirus exposure and HLA in healthy donors. Sequencing was performed with immunoSEQ multiplex PCR; in TCRdb, only in-frame clones are kept and a portion is missing. The sample yields roughly 100,000 clones, 12% to 15% seen once. The sample was PBMCs. Receptors originate from a female donor in good health and CMV-seronegative. Each CDR3 is given with its conserved first and last residue. The order of the fields is V gene, J gene, CDR3 length, clone size, CDR3 protein. Clone size is not always given. Where it is, it says once, few, many or a class for expanded clones.

v_call: TRBV11-2
j_call: TRBJ2-5
cdr3_length: 16
clone_size: -
cdr3_aa: CASSLLLAAQRETQYF

v_call: TRBV7-9
j_call: TRBJ2-1
cdr3_length: 16
clone_size: -
cdr3_aa: CASSLVPRSKYNEQFF

v_call: TRBV5-4
j_call: TRBJ2-5
cdr3_length: 14
clone_size: -
cdr3_aa: CASSLRGGEETQYF

v_call: TRBV28
j_call: TRBJ2-7
cdr3_length: 15
clone_size: -
cdr3_aa: CASRVPAASSYEQYF

v_call: TRBV19
j_call: TRBJ2-7
cdr3_length: 15
clone_size: -
cdr3_aa: CASRPRGGSFYEQYF

v_call: TRBV6-4
j_call: TRBJ1-1
cdr3_length: 14
clone_size: -
cdr3_aa: CASRPRGEGTEAFF

v_call: TRBV9
j_call: TRBJ2-5
cdr3_length: 14
clone_size: -
cdr3_aa: CASTESGGLETQYF

v_call: TRBV6-1
j_call: TRBJ1-2
cdr3_length: 15
clone_size: few
cdr3_aa: CASSEADRTTGGYTF

v_call: TRBV6-1
j_call: TRBJ2-7
cdr3_length: 14
clone_size: -
cdr3_aa: CASRPGQPSYEQYF

v_call: TRBV19
j_call: TRBJ1-5
cdr3_length: 15
clone_size: -
cdr3_aa: CASSTQGLGNQPQHF

v_call: TRBV7-2
j_call: TRBJ1-6
cdr3_length: 14
clone_size: -
cdr3_aa: CASSFPSFNSPLHF

v_call: TRBV6-1
j_call: TRBJ2-1
cdr3_length: 14
clone_size: -
cdr3_aa: CASSVSGGWAEQFF

v_call: TRBV6-1
j_call: TRBJ1-5
cdr3_length: 16
clone_size: -
cdr3_aa: CASSEAGGGGWQPQHF

v_call: TRBV29-1
j_call: TRBJ2-7
cdr3_length: 13
clone_size: -
cdr3_aa: CSVWTSGRYEQYF

v_call: TRBV5-1
j_call: TRBJ2-7
cdr3_length: 14
clone_size: -
cdr3_aa: CASSKWTDTYEQYF

v_call: TRBV2
j_call: TRBJ2-3
cdr3_length: 14
clone_size: few
cdr3_aa: CASLPTGVIDTQYF

v_call: TRBV28
j_call: TRBJ2-1
cdr3_length: 15
clone_size: few
cdr3_aa: CASSPGGYGWNEQFF

v_call: TRBV19
j_call: TRBJ1-2
cdr3_length: 14
clone_size: -
cdr3_aa: CASSIVPGGYGYTF

v_call: TRBV7-3
j_call: TRBJ2-1
cdr3_length: 17
clone_size: -
cdr3_aa: CASSPLGPESSYNEQFF

v_call: TRBV30
j_call: TRBJ1-2
cdr3_length: 12
clone_size: few
cdr3_aa: CAWSWEGYGYTF

v_call: TRBV27
j_call: TRBJ2-5
cdr3_length: 17
clone_size: -
cdr3_aa: CASSSLIAIGEGETQYF

v_call: TRBV2
j_call: TRBJ2-5
cdr3_length: 14
clone_size: few
cdr3_aa: CASSAQGDSETQYF

v_call: TRBV28
j_call: TRBJ2-3
cdr3_length: 19
clone_size: -
cdr3_aa: CASPPRVGTSGLFTDTQYF

v_call: TRBV19
j_call: TRBJ1-2
cdr3_length: 15
clone_size: few
cdr3_aa: CASSKSDRAFYGYTF

v_call: TRBV7-7
j_call: TRBJ2-3
cdr3_length: 14
clone_size: few
cdr3_aa: CASSSQGVADTQYF

v_call: TRBV7-9
j_call: TRBJ2-3
cdr3_length: 16
clone_size: few
cdr3_aa: CASSPRLADPTDTQYF

v_call: TRBV4-1
j_call: TRBJ1-5
cdr3_length: 16
clone_size: few
cdr3_aa: CASSQTPFRGPQPQHF

v_call: TRBV5-4
j_call: TRBJ1-2
cdr3_length: 15
clone_size: few
cdr3_aa: CASSSGPEPAYGYTF

v_call: TRBV4-1
j_call: TRBJ2-3
cdr3_length: 15
clone_size: -
cdr3_aa: CASSQDGTRTDTQYF

v_call: TRBV7-8
j_call: TRBJ1-5
cdr3_length: 15
clone_size: -
cdr3_aa: CASSLGRVPNQPQHF

v_call: TRBV4-1
j_call: TRBJ1-1
cdr3_length: 14
clone_size: -
cdr3_aa: CASSRTGGNTEAFF

v_call: TRBV6-1
j_call: TRBJ2-5
cdr3_length: 13
clone_size: few
cdr3_aa: CASSEPRGETQYF

v_call: TRBV5-1
j_call: TRBJ2-1
cdr3_length: 16
clone_size: -
cdr3_aa: CASSTGTSGLYNEQFF

v_call: TRBV7-6
j_call: TRBJ2-2
cdr3_length: 13
clone_size: few
cdr3_aa: CASSQTGAGELFF

v_call: TRBV6-5
j_call: TRBJ2-5
cdr3_length: 16
clone_size: few
cdr3_aa: CASSYSSTGGRETQYF

v_call: TRBV11-2
j_call: TRBJ2-5
cdr3_length: 15
clone_size: -
cdr3_aa: CASSPWSGVGETQYF

v_call: TRBV5-6
j_call: TRBJ2-1
cdr3_length: 11
clone_size: -
cdr3_aa: CASSYSNEQFF

v_call: TRBV19
j_call: TRBJ1-2
cdr3_length: 18
clone_size: few
cdr3_aa: CASSIAGGTGGGRYGYTF

v_call: TRBV6-5
j_call: TRBJ1-6
cdr3_length: 14
clone_size: -
cdr3_aa: CASSPNRGNSPLHF

v_call: TRBV5-1
j_call: TRBJ2-7
cdr3_length: 14
clone_size: -
cdr3_aa: CASSSGGGEYEQYF

v_call: TRBV27
j_call: TRBJ2-7
cdr3_length: 14
clone_size: few
cdr3_aa: CASSLAGGPYEQYF

v_call: TRBV18
j_call: TRBJ2-1
cdr3_length: 12
clone_size: few
cdr3_aa: CASLDRGLEQFF

v_call: TRBV7-9
j_call: TRBJ2-3
cdr3_length: 16
clone_size: -
cdr3_aa: CASSLIPLAHTDTQYF

v_call: TRBV6-5
j_call: TRBJ1-6
cdr3_length: 15
clone_size: -
cdr3_aa: CASSPERGGGSPLHF

v_call: TRBV20-1
j_call: TRBJ1-2
cdr3_length: 11
clone_size: -
cdr3_aa: CSATTGYGYTF

v_call: TRBV28
j_call: TRBJ1-5
cdr3_length: 22
clone_size: -
cdr3_aa: CASRNPGQGGYPSEYSNQPQHF

v_call: TRBV5-6
j_call: TRBJ2-1
cdr3_length: 15
clone_size: few
cdr3_aa: CASSLGRGGVNEQFF

v_call: TRBV25-1
j_call: TRBJ2-7
cdr3_length: 11
clone_size: -
cdr3_aa: CASGGLYEQYF

v_call: TRBV10-3
j_call: TRBJ2-3
cdr3_length: 15
clone_size: -
cdr3_aa: CATTGDRGGTDTQYF

v_call: TRBV7-9
j_call: TRBJ2-3
cdr3_length: 16
clone_size: -
cdr3_aa: CASSLTELTSTDTQYF

v_call: TRBV4-3
j_call: TRBJ1-5
cdr3_length: 18
clone_size: few
cdr3_aa: CASSQDFRTGFVNQPQHF

v_call: TRBV7-3
j_call: TRBJ2-1
cdr3_length: 15
clone_size: -
cdr3_aa: CASSSGLAGLNEQFF

v_call: TRBV6-5
j_call: TRBJ1-3
cdr3_length: 15
clone_size: -
cdr3_aa: CASRGLGAPGNTIYF